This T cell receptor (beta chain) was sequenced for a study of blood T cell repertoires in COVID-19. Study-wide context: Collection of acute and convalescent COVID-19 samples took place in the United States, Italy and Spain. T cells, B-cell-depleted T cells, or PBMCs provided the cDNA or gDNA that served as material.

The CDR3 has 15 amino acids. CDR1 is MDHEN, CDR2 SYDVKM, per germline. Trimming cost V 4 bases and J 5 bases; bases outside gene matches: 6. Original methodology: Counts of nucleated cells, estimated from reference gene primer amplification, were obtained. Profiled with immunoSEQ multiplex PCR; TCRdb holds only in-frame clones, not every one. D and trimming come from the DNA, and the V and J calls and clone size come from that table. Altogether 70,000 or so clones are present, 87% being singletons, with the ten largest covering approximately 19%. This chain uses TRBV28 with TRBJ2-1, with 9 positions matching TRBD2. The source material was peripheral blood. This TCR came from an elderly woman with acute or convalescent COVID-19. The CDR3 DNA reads TGTGCCAGCAGTTCGGTCGCGGGGGGGGACAATGAGCAGTTCTTC. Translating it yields CASSSVAGGDNEQFF.